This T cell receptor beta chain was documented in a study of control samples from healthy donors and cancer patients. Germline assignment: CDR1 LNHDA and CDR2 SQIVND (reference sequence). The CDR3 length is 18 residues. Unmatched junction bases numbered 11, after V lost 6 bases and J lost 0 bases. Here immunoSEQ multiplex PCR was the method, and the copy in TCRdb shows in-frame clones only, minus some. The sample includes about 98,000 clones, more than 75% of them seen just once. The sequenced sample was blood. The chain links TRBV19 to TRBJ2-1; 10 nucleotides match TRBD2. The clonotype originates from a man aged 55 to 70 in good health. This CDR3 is CASRARSGRGSSYNEQFF. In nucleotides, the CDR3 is TGTGCCAGTAGGGCCCGCAGCGGGAGGGGCAGCTCCTACAATGAGCAGTTCTTC.